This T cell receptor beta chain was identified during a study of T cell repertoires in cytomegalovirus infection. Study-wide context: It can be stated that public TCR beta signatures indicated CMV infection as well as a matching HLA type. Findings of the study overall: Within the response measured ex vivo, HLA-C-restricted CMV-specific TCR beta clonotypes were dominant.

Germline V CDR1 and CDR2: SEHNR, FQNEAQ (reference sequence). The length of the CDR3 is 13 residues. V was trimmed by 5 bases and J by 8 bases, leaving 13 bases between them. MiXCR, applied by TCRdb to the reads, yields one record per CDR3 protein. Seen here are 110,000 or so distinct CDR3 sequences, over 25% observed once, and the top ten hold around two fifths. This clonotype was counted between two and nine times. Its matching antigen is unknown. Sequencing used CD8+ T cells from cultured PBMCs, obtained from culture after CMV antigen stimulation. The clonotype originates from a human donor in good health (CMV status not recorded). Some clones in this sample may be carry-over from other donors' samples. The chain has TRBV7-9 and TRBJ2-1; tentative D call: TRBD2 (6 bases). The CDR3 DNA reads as TGTGCCAGCAGCCACGGTGGGGACTATGAGCAGTTCTTC. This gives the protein CASSHGGDYEQFF.